Reported below is one TCR beta chain. Its specificity is unknown. The entry originates in a study of T-cell memory formation after mild COVID-19. Across the whole study: TCR clusters mostly belonged to single donors.

Study-wide findings and caveats: Pre-infection memory harbored some responding clones, suggesting cross-reactive memory joined. Contracting CD8+ clones were enriched in EMRA, CD4+ mainly in CM and EM.

Sample barcodes and UMIs were carried by the TCR alpha and TCR beta cDNA libraries that 5'RACE generated with constant-segment primers. TCRdb passed the 5' RACE reads through MiXCR, listing each CDR3 protein once. The table has about 360,000 distinct CDR3 sequences, approximately 15% seen once. The CDR3 runs to 12 residues. Trimming cost V 3 bases and J 7 bases, with 9 bases left between them. The chain links TRBV12-3 or TRBV12-4 to TRBJ1-1, with a weak D call TRBD1 (6 bases). The sequenced sample consisted of PBMCs or a T cell subset sorted from them (not recorded which). This receptor was obtained from a man younger than 30 who had mild COVID-19 (a few samples of this study predate the infection). Cell type and time point are not known. CDR3 protein: CASSFTGYEAFF. The CDR3 nucleotides are TGTGCCAGCAGTTTTACAGGGTATGAAGCTTTCTTT.